Included here is one TCR beta chain sequence, with context. These data originate in a study of T cell changes during pregnancy in multiple sclerosis. CDR3 length equals 16 residues. V dropped 0 bases and J dropped 3; count of bases not matched to a gene: 4. From germline, CDR1 is LGHNA and CDR2 YSLEER. TCRdb's copy holds only in-frame clones and misses some; the assay was immunoSEQ multiplex PCR. The sample consists of about 79,000 clones, around nine tenths of them appearing once. Here the sequenced sample was CD4+ T cells from peripheral blood mononuclear cells, taken in the second trimester of pregnancy. The origin of this receptor is a female donor with multiple sclerosis, enrolled in a pregnancy study. The chain joins TRBV4-3 to TRBJ2-7; 11 nucleotides line up with TRBD2. CDR3 DNA sequence: TGCGCCAGCAGCCAAGATTACACTAGCGGGGGCTACGAGCAGTACTTC. Encoded protein: CASSQDYTSGGYEQYF.